Below are 10 T cell receptor beta chains sequenced from a single sample in a study of chemoradiotherapy in HPV16-positive cancers. TCRdb's copy holds only in-frame clones and misses some; the assay was immunoSEQ multiplex PCR. The data show approximately 13,000 clones, with around 74% seen just once and roughly 10% held by the top ten. Specimen collection occurred from a patient who underwent chemoradiotherapy. These receptors were taken from a human donor with HPV-associated anogenital cancer.

The chain couples TRBV27 to TRBJ1-4; 9 bases align to TRBD1. Germline V lookup: CDR1 MNHEY, CDR2 SMNVEV (reference sequence). Trimming cost V 5 bases and J 8 bases; bases outside gene matches: 9. The length of the CDR3 is 15 residues. The chain's CDR3 is CASSQQGAIGEKLFF. In DNA form, the CDR3 reads TGTGCCAGCAGTCAACAGGGGGCAATCGGGGAAAAACTGTTTTTT.

In this sample, this clone turned up a few times. The chain employs TRBV9 and TRBJ2-3; no clear D gene. Germline V gives CDR1 SGDLS, CDR2 YYNGEE. The length of the CDR3 is 12 residues. V was pared by 2 bases and J by 6 bases, with 7 bases between. The CDR3 reads CASSVRFDTQYF. CDR3 sequence (DNA): TGTGCCAGCAGCGTGAGGTTCGATACGCAGTATTTT.

This clone was seen more than once but under ten times. This chain links TRBV7-9 with TRBJ2-1; D may correspond to TRBD1 or TRBD2 (5 bases each). Trimming removed 7 bases from V and 4 bases from J, with 11 bases in between. This CDR3 has 13 amino acids. Germline loops: CDR1 SEHNR, CDR2 FQNEAQ (reference sequence). The CDR3 region is CASNTGAYNEQFF. The CDR3 region has the DNA TGTGCCAGCAATACCGGGGCTTACAATGAGCAGTTCTTC.

V usage is TRBV11-1 and J usage is TRBJ2-4; D unclear. This CDR3 has 11 residues. Germline V gene data show CDR1 as SGHAT and CDR2 as FQDESV (reference sequence). V was clipped by 5 bases and J by 10 bases, with 9 bases between them. The DNA of the CDR3 is TGTGCCAGCAGCCACGGGTTTATTCAGTACTTC. Amino acids: CASSHGFIQYF.

This chain joins TRBV6-5 and TRBJ1-2, with D possibly being TRBD1 (5 bases). Germline assignment: CDR1 MNHEY and CDR2 SVGAGI. CDR3 length equals 12 residues. The V gene lost 6 bases and the J gene lost 8 bases, with 13 bases spanning the gap. The CDR3 here is CASSPPGGGYTF. The CDR3, as DNA: TGTGCCAGCAGCCCCCCGGGGGGAGGCTACACCTTC.

CDR3 protein: CASSGNEQFF. In DNA, the CDR3 is TGTGCCAGCAGTGGTAATGAGCAGTTCTTC. V usage is TRBV28 and J usage is TRBJ2-1, with no clear D. Trimming took off 5 bases at V and 7 bases at J, with 3 bases between the two ends. Germline V gives CDR1 MDHEN, CDR2 SYDVKM. CDR3 size: 10 residues.

The chain uses TRBV5-6 and TRBJ1-5; TRBD1 aligns across 7 bases. V lost 4 bases to trimming and J lost 9 bases; unmatched junction nucleotides: 13. From germline, CDR1 is SGHDT and CDR2 YYEEEE. There are 15 residues in the CDR3. The chain's CDR3 is CASSQGGGNRGPQHF. CDR3 sequence (DNA): TGTGCCAGCAGCCAGGGGGGGGGTAATAGGGGGCCCCAGCATTTT.

The rearrangement joins TRBV11-2 to TRBJ1-1; 7 nucleotides line up with TRBD1. V dropped 2 bases and J dropped 4; count of bases not matched to a gene: 4. Germline values: CDR1 SGHAT, CDR2 FQNNGV. The CDR3 covers 14 residues. CDR3 in amino acids: CASSLTGAVTEAFF. The CDR3 DNA is TGTGCCAGCAGCTTAACAGGGGCGGTCACTGAAGCTTTCTTT. The variable domain in full, completed from reference TRBV11-2 and TRBJ1-1, reads EAGVAQSPRYKIIEKRQSVAFWCNPISGHATLYWYQQILGQGPKLLIQFQNNGVVDDSQLPKDRFSAERLKGVDSTLKIQPAKLEDSAVYLCASSLTGAVTEAFFGQGTRLTVV.

The rearrangement joins TRBV7-2 to TRBJ2-5, with 7 nucleotides matching TRBD2. The J segment lost 5 bases and the V segment lost 4 bases, leaving 16 bases of the junction unmatched. Germline V gene data show CDR1 as SGHTA and CDR2 as FQGNSA. The CDR3 sequence is 17 residues long. The CDR3 reads CASSSGRVWGGSETQYF. The CDR3 DNA follows: TGTGCCAGCAGCTCAGGACGCGTTTGGGGCGGGAGCGAGACCCAGTACTTC.

The chain carries TRBV9 and TRBJ2-3; maybe TRBD2 (5 bases). The CDR3 spans 15 residues. V gave up 0 bases and J gave up 2 bases, with 10 bases separating them. Germline CDR1 SGDLS, CDR2 YYNGEE. CDR3 sequence reads: CASSVGWTHTDTQYF. The CDR3, as DNA: TGTGCCAGCAGCGTAGGGTGGACTCACACAGATACGCAGTATTTT.